The present entry profiles one T cell receptor beta chain with its context. The data are from a study of control samples from healthy donors and cancer patients. Trimming took off 3 bases at V and 7 bases at J, with 8 bases between the two ends. Germline CDR1 is MNHNS and CDR2 is SASEGT. The CDR3 totals 12 residues. Using immunoSEQ multiplex PCR, the repertoire was profiled, and TCRdb retains in-frame clones only, with some absent. The sample has some 150,000 clones, roughly 94% seen once. What was sequenced was PBMCs. V is TRBV6-1 and J is TRBJ2-3; tentatively, D is TRBD1 or TRBD2 (5 bases each). The clonotype originates from a man aged 60 to 75 with colorectal cancer. DNA of the CDR3: TGTGCCAGCAGTGAGGGACCAAATACGCAGTATTTT. Encoded protein: CASSEGPNTQYF.